This entry lists 16 T cell receptor beta chains sequenced from one sample in a study of cytomegalovirus exposure and HLA in healthy donors. The PCR contained 60 Vbeta and 13 Jbeta primers. Here immunoSEQ multiplex PCR was the method, and the copy in TCRdb shows in-frame clones only, minus some. This table has under 200,000 clones, roughly 80% appearing once. Sequencing was done on a sample of PBMCs. Receptor source: a man aged 30 to 39 in good health and CMV-seronegative.

This sequence joins TRBV7-2 and TRBJ2-5; no clear D. Germline V gene lookup returns CDR1 SGHTA and CDR2 FQGNSA. The CDR3 has 12 amino acids. The V gene lost 0 bases and the J gene lost 10 bases, with 9 bases spanning the gap. CDR3 nucleotides: TGTGCCAGCAGCTTAGCACTACGAGACCAGTACTTC. Its translation: CASSLALRDQYF.

The rearrangement joins TRBV19 to TRBJ2-3; 12 bases align to TRBD2. Germline V gene lookup returns CDR1 LNHDA and CDR2 SQIVND (reference sequence). J was trimmed by 6 bases and V by 6 bases; bases with no gene match: 7. The CDR3 has 15 residues. The CDR3 nucleotides read TGTGCCAGTAGGGGGACTAGCGGGCAATGGGATACGCAGTATTTT. Amino acid sequence: CASRGTSGQWDTQYF.

This chain links TRBV4-3 with TRBJ2-3, with 10 positions matching TRBD1. With V trimmed by 5 bases and J by 3 bases, 5 bases remained unmatched. Germline CDR1 reads LGHNA; CDR2 reads YSLEER. The CDR3 runs to 15 residues. The CDR3 sequence is CASSKGQGETDTQYF. CDR3 DNA: TGCGCCAGCAGCAAAGGACAGGGGGAAACAGATACGCAGTATTTT.

The chain carries TRBV6-5 and TRBJ1-1; tentative D call: TRBD1 (6 bases). Germline CDR1 MNHEY, CDR2 SVGAGI. The CDR3 contains 12 residues. Trimming took 0 bases from V and 11 from J, leaving 10 bases between them. The CDR3 DNA sequence: TGTGCCAGCAGTTACTCAGGGGGTATGGCTTTCTTT. Its protein product is CASSYSGGMAFF.

V gene TRBV19 combines with J gene TRBJ1-2; 8 nucleotides agree with TRBD1. The CDR3 has 15 residues. Germline CDR1 and CDR2: LNHDA and SQIVND (reference sequence). The trim removed 4 bases at V and 2 bases at J, leaving 6 bases unmatched. The CDR3 loop reads CASSRSGGANYGYTF. For the CDR3, the DNA is TGTGCCAGTAGTAGATCAGGGGGCGCGAACTATGGCTACACCTTC.

This clone showed up just once. The chain combines TRBV5-1 with TRBJ1-6; TRBD1 agrees at 7 bases. The CDR3 totals 16 residues. The trim removed 0 bases at V and 5 bases at J, leaving 5 bases unmatched. Germline CDR1 is SGHRS and CDR2 is YFSETQ. The CDR3 DNA reads TGCGCCAGCAGCTTGGCGGCAGGGGGAGATAATTCACCCCTCCACTTT. Its translation: CASSLAAGGDNSPLHF.

This clone occurred a few times. J is TRBJ2-2 and V is TRBV2, with TRBD1 matching over 7 bases. V trimming: 4 bases; J trimming: 2 bases; junction bases outside the gene matches: 4. Germline V CDR1 and CDR2: SNHLY, FYNNEI. The CDR3 spans 15 residues. Written as DNA, the CDR3 is TGTGCCAGCAGTGCCACAGGGGACAACACCGGGGAGCTGTTTTTT. Its translation is CASSATGDNTGELFF.

The chain couples TRBV6-1 to TRBJ2-1, with a weak D call TRBD2 (5 bases). The CDR3 consists of 15 residues. V shed 0 bases and J shed 3 bases, with 9 bases lying between them. In germline, CDR1 is MNHNS, CDR2 SASEGT. As DNA, the CDR3 is TGTGCCAGCAGTGAAGCGGCTAGCCACTACAATGAGCAGTTCTTC. It yields the protein CASSEAASHYNEQFF.

This clone was counted a few times. The chain combines TRBV5-1 with TRBJ1-2; possibly TRBD1 for D (6 bases). Germline V lookup: CDR1 SGHRS, CDR2 YFSETQ. This CDR3 region has 13 residues. Trimming took off 4 bases at V and 1 base at J, with 8 bases between the two ends. CDR3 sequence: CASSPDSNYGYTF. CDR3 coding DNA: TGCGCCAGCAGCCCGGACAGTAACTATGGCTACACCTTC.

The rearrangement links TRBV7-9 to TRBJ2-7, with TRBD1 matching over 7 bases. Unmatched junction bases numbered 7, after V lost 5 bases and J lost 0 bases. This CDR3 is 15 amino acids long. Germline-derived CDR1 and CDR2 are SEHNR and FQNEAQ (reference sequence). The CDR3 nucleotides read TGTGCCAGCAGCCGTGGGACAGCCACCTCCTACGAGCAGTACTTC. Translated, it gives CASSRGTATSYEQYF.

This chain uses TRBV7-2 with TRBJ2-5, with 7 bases that match TRBD1. TRBJ2-7 matches the DNA end more closely, so the J call is doubtful. The germline gives CDR1 SGHTA, CDR2 FQGNSA. CDR3 length: 14 residues. CDR3 protein: CASSIQGVDYEQYF. As DNA, the CDR3 is TGTGCCAGCAGCATCCAGGGGGTTGACTACGAGCAGTACTTC.

The chain uses TRBV28 and TRBJ2-6; TRBD2 might be the D (5 bases). With 3 bases removed from V and 1 base from J, the gap between germline ends came to 10 bases. From germline, CDR1 is MDHEN and CDR2 SYDVKM. This CDR3 is built from 16 residues. The CDR3 reads CASSLARGSGANVLTF. CDR3 bases: TGTGCCAGCAGTTTGGCCCGCGGGTCTGGGGCCAACGTCCTGACTTTC.

The chain has TRBV2 and TRBJ1-1; 10 nucleotides line up with TRBD1. V trimming: 4 bases; J trimming: 0 bases; junction bases outside the gene matches: 5. Germline V gene data show CDR1 as SNHLY and CDR2 as FYNNEI. CDR3 length: 16 amino acids. The CDR3 reads CASSVDRGRMNTEAFF. In DNA, the CDR3 is TGTGCCAGCAGTGTCGACAGGGGGCGAATGAACACTGAAGCTTTCTTT. Full variable domain (remainder filled in from reference TRBV2 and TRBJ1-1): EPEVTQTPSHQVTQMGQEVILRCVPISNHLYFYWYRQILGQKVEFLVSFYNNEISEKSEIFDDQFSVERPDGSNFTLKIRSTKLEDSAMYFCASSVDRGRMNTEAFFGQGTRLTVV.

This clone was counted a single time. J is TRBJ2-1 and V is TRBV9; D not certain. Germline V gene data show CDR1 as SGDLS and CDR2 as YYNGEE. Trimming stripped 0 bases from V and 7 bases from J, with 11 bases between. The CDR3 runs 14 residues. This CDR3 is CASSVDHAGNEQFF. Here the CDR3 DNA reads TGTGCCAGCAGCGTAGATCACGCCGGTAATGAGCAGTTCTTC.

The chain is built from TRBV5-1 and TRBJ2-7; TRBD2 agrees at 10 bases. The germline V gene has CDR1 SGHRS and CDR2 YFSETQ. This CDR3 is 14 amino acids long. V shed 7 bases, J shed 2 bases, and the junction held 6 bases outside the gene matches. The CDR3: CASGHSGGPYEQYF. In DNA, the CDR3 is TGCGCCAGCGGTCATAGCGGGGGGCCCTACGAGCAGTACTTC.

This clone was seen once. This chain links TRBV11-2 with TRBJ1-6; 7 bases map to TRBD1. This CDR3 region has 15 residues. V shed 0 bases, J shed 10 bases, and the junction held 6 bases outside the gene matches. The germline CDR1 and CDR2 sequences are SGHAT and FQNNGV. CDR3 amino acids: CASSLEPTGNSPLHF. The CDR3 DNA reads TGTGCCAGCAGCTTAGAACCGACAGGGAACTCACCCCTCCACTTT.